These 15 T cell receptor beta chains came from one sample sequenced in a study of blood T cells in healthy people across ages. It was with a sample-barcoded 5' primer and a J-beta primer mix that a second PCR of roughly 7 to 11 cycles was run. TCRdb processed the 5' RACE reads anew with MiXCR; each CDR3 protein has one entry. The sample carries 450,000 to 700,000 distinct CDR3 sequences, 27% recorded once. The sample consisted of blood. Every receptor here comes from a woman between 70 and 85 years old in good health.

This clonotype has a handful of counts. The CDR3 loop is CASSLASGHQETQYF. CDR3 nucleotides: TGTGCCAGCAGCTTAGCGTCCGGCCACCAAGAGACCCAGTACTTC. This chain connects TRBV7-6 to TRBJ2-5; no reliable D call. CDR3 length: 15 amino acids. The V end was cut by 0 bases, the J end by 0 bases, with 8 bases between. Germline values: CDR1 SGHVS, CDR2 FNYEAQ.

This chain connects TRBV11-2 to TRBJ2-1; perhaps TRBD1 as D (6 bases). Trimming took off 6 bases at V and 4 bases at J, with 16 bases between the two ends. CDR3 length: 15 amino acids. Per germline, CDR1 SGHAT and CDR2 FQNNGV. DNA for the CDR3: TGTGCCAGCAGGATGCTAGGACAGAGTTACAATGAGCAGTTCTTC. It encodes CASRMLGQSYNEQFF.

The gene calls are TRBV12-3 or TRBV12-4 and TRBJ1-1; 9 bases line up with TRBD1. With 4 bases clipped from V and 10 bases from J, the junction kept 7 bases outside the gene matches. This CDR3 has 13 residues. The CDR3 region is CASSWTGDIGAFF. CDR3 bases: TGTGCCAGCAGTTGGACAGGGGATATCGGAGCTTTCTTT.

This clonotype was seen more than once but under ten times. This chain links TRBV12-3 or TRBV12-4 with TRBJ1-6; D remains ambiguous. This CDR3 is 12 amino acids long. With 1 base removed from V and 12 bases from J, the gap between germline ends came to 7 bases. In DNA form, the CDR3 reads TGTGCCAGCAGTTTAGGGCGGCGACCCCTCCACTTT. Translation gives CASSLGRRPLHF.

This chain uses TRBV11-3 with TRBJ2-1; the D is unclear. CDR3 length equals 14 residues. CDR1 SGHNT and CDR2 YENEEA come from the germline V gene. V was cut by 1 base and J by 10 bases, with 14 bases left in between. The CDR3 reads CASSLASISGEQFF. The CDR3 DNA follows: TGTGCCAGCAGCTTAGCTTCCATATCGGGCGAGCAGTTCTTC.

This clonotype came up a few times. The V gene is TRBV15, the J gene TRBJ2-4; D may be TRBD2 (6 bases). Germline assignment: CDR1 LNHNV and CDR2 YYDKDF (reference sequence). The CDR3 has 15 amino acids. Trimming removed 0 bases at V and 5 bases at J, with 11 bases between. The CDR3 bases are TGTGCCACCAGCAGAGATTGGACGGGGGAAAACATTCAGTACTTC. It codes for CATSRDWTGENIQYF.

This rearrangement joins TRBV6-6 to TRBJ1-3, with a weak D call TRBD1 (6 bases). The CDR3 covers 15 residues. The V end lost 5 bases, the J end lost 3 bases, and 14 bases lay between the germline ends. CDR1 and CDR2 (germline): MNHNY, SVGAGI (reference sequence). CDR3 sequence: CASSPYRVGGNTIYF. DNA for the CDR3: TGTGCCAGCAGTCCCTACAGGGTTGGTGGAAACACCATATATTTT.

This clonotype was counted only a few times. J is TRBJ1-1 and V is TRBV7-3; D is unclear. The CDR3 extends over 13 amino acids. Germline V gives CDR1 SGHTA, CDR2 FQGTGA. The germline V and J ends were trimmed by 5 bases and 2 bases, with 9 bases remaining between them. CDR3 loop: CASSLKINTEAFF. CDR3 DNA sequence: TGTGCCAGCAGCCTAAAGATAAACACTGAAGCTTTCTTT.

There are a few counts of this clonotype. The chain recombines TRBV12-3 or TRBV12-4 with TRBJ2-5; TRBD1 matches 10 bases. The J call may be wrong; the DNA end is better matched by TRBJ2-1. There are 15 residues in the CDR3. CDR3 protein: CASSPGQGRNNEQFF. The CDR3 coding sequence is TGTGCCAGCAGTCCGGGACAGGGGAGGAACAATGAGCAGTTCTTC.

The CDR3 region is CASSDYGGSKTQYF. CDR3 nucleotides: TGTGCCAGCAGTGATTATGGCGGGAGCAAGACCCAGTACTTC. The J gene is TRBJ2-5, the V gene TRBV2, with TRBD2 identical over 7 bases. The germline gives CDR1 SNHLY, CDR2 FYNNEI. The J segment lost 6 bases and the V segment lost 3 bases, leaving 7 bases of the junction unmatched. The CDR3 is made up of 14 amino acids.

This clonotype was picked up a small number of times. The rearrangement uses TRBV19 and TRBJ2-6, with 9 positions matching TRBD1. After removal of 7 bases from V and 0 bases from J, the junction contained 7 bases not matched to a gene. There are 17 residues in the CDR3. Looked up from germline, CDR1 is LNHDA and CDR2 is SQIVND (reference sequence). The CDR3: CASIATGGSSGANVLTF. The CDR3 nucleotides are TGTGCCAGTATCGCGACAGGGGGTAGCTCTGGGGCCAACGTCCTGACTTTC.

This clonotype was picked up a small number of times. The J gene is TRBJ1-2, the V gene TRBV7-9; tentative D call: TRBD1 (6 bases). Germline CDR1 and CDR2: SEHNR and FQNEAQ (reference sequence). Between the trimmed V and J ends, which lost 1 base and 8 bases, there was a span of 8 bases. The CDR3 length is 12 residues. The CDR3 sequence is CASSLGDKGYTF. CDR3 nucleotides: TGTGCCAGCAGCTTAGGGGACAAGGGCTACACCTTC.

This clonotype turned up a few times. The CDR3 spells CASSQGGARTGELFF. Written as DNA, the CDR3 is TGTGCCAGCAGCCAAGGGGGGGCAAGAACCGGGGAGCTGTTTTTT. The V and J genes are TRBV4-2 and TRBJ2-2; the D call may be TRBD1 or TRBD2 (6 bases each). CDR1 and CDR2 from the germline V gene are LGHNA and YNFKEQ. CDR3 length: 15 residues. The V and J ends lost 1 base and 5 bases respectively, with 11 bases between them.

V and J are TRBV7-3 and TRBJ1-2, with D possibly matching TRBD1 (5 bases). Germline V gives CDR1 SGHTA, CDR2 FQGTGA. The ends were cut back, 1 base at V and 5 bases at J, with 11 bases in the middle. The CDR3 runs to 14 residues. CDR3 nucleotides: TGTGCCAGCAGCTTAAAGCAGGGCGGGTATGGCTACACCTTC. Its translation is CASSLKQGGYGYTF.

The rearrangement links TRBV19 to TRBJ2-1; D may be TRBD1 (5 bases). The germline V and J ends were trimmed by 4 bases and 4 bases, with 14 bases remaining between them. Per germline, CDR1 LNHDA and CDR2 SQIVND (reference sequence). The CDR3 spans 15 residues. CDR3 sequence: CASSTAAGPYNEQFF. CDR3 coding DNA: TGTGCCAGTAGTACGGCGGCAGGGCCGTACAATGAGCAGTTCTTC.